These 27 T cell receptor beta chains came from one sample sequenced in a study of cytomegalovirus exposure and HLA in healthy donors. PCR primers comprised 60 Vbeta and 13 Jbeta primers. Here immunoSEQ multiplex PCR was the method, and the copy in TCRdb shows in-frame clones only, minus some. This table holds about 190,000 clones, 70% to 75% found once. The source material was PBMCs. Receptors were obtained from a woman in her 30s in good health and CMV-seropositive.

V usage is TRBV5-6 and J usage is TRBJ2-5; no clear D. Trimming removed 5 bases at V and 4 bases at J, with 18 bases between. This CDR3 has 15 residues. In germline, CDR1 is SGHDT, CDR2 YYEEEE. CDR3 sequence (DNA): TGTGCCAGCAGTGAGACGAGGCCTCCCGGAGAGACCCAGTACTTC. The encoded protein is CASSETRPPGETQYF.

This clone was found once. The chain couples TRBV6-5 to TRBJ2-7; 9 bases are shared with TRBD2. Germline CDR1 reads MNHEY; CDR2 reads SVGAGI. Trimming removed 4 bases from V and 4 bases from J; junction bases left unmatched: 11. The CDR3 consists of 16 residues. DNA for the CDR3: TGTGCCAGCAGTTGGGGCAGGATTAGCGGGAGTTACGAGCAGTACTTC. Translating gives CASSWGRISGSYEQYF.

The J gene is TRBJ1-2, the V gene TRBV14, with TRBD1 identical over 9 bases. CDR3 length equals 17 residues. Germline V CDR1 and CDR2: SGHDN, FVKESK. Germline trimming cut 1 base from V and 8 bases from J; bases unmatched to any gene: 14. The CDR3 sequence is CASSQVPGQGPASGYTF. The CDR3 DNA reads as TGTGCCAGCAGCCAAGTTCCGGGACAGGGTCCCGCGTCAGGCTACACCTTC. The full variable domain, in which reference TRBV14 and TRBJ1-2 provide the parts outside the CDR3, is EAGVTQFPSHSVIEKGQTVTLRCDPISGHDNLYWYRRVMGKEIKFLLHFVKESKQDESGMPNNRFLAERTGGTYSTLKVQPAELEDSGVYFCASSQVPGQGPASGYTFGSGTRLTVV.

This chain links TRBV11-2 with TRBJ1-3, with a weak D call TRBD1 (5 bases). Trimming shortened V by 5 bases and J by 4 bases, and 15 bases separated the two germline ends. Germline values: CDR1 SGHAT, CDR2 FQNNGV. CDR3 length: 15 amino acids. CDR3 in amino acids: CASSPIQGAGNTIYF. The CDR3 DNA reads as TGTGCCAGCAGCCCCATCCAGGGTGCCGGAAACACCATATATTTT.

This rearrangement joins TRBV6-4 to TRBJ1-1; the D gene is possibly TRBD1 (5 bases). The CDR3 extends over 13 amino acids. V dropped 4 bases and J dropped 2 bases, with 8 bases sitting between them. Germline CDR1 and CDR2: MRHNA and SNTAGT. The chain's CDR3 is CASSVGTNTEAFF. The CDR3, as DNA: TGTGCCAGCAGTGTTGGGACTAACACTGAAGCTTTCTTT.

The rearrangement joins TRBV19 to TRBJ1-1, with D possibly being TRBD1 (5 bases). CDR3 length: 13 residues. Trimming left V 5 bases short and J 1 base short, with 8 bases between. CDR1 is LNHDA, CDR2 SQIVND, per germline (reference sequence). The CDR3 sequence is CASSLTGNTEAFF. The CDR3 bases are TGTGCCAGTAGTTTAACAGGGAACACTGAAGCTTTCTTT.

This clone was observed a few times. Its ends do not fully match the called genes, so a read error is possible. The rearrangement links TRBV7-9 to TRBJ2-7, with a tentative D call TRBD1 (6 bases). CDR1 SEHNR and CDR2 FQNEAQ come from the germline V gene (reference sequence). The CDR3 totals 14 residues. CDR3 bases: TGTTCCAGCAGCGTTTACAGGGTAAACCACGAGCAGTACTTC. Residues: CSSSVYRVNHEQYF. The entire variable domain, with the rest obtained from reference TRBV7-9 and TRBJ2-7, is as follows: DTGVSQNPRHKITKRGQNVTFRCDPISEHNRLYWYRQTLGQGPEFLTYFQNEAQLEKSRLLSDRFSAERPKGSFSTLEIQRTEQGDSAMYLCSSSVYRVNHEQYFGPGTRLTVT.

The chain combines TRBV28 with TRBJ1-2, with D possibly matching TRBD1 (6 bases). Trimming stripped 5 bases from V and 4 bases from J, with 17 bases between. The V gene's germline CDR1 is MDHEN and CDR2 SYDVKM. This CDR3 is 15 amino acids long. In DNA, the CDR3 is TGTGCCAGCAGTCTCGATAGGGACACCACCTATGGCTACACCTTC. It translates to CASSLDRDTTYGYTF.

There are a few counts of this clone. The chain combines TRBV7-9 with TRBJ2-5; no clear D gene. This CDR3 contains 14 residues. The germline gives CDR1 SEHNR, CDR2 FQNEAQ (reference sequence). V lost 4 bases and J lost 2, with 11 bases in between. DNA for the CDR3: TGTGCCAGCAGCTCTGTGAGGCGGCAAGAGACCCAGTACTTC. It yields the protein CASSSVRRQETQYF. Variable domain in full (rest from reference TRBV7-9 and TRBJ2-5): DTGVSQNPRHKITKRGQNVTFRCDPISEHNRLYWYRQTLGQGPEFLTYFQNEAQLEKSRLLSDRFSAERPKGSFSTLEIQRTEQGDSAMYLCASSSVRRQETQYFGPGTRLLVL.

V and J are TRBV7-8 and TRBJ2-5, with TRBD1 matching 10 bases. The V segment lost 1 base and the J segment 11 bases; nucleotides outside the gene matches: 10. Looked up from germline, CDR1 is SGHVS and CDR2 is FQNEAQ. The CDR3 contains 15 residues. The CDR3 region is CASSLVETGGREQYF. CDR3 nucleotides: TGTGCCAGCAGCTTAGTCGAGACAGGGGGCCGTGAGCAGTACTTC. The full variable domain, with the rest looked up from reference TRBV7-8 and TRBJ2-5, is GAGVSQSPRYKVAKRGQDVALRCDPISGHVSLFWYQQALGQGPEFLTYFQNEAQLDKSGLPSDRFFAERPEGSVSTLKIQRTQQEDSAVYLCASSLVETGGREQYFGPGTRLLVL.

The V and J genes are TRBV6-1 and TRBJ1-5, with D unresolved. Trimming removed 7 bases at V and 7 bases at J, with 14 bases between. The germline gives CDR1 MNHNS, CDR2 SASEGT. This CDR3 has 13 residues. The CDR3 loop is CASTAGIGQPQHF. CDR3 nucleotides: TGTGCCAGCACCGCGGGTATAGGCCAGCCCCAGCATTTT.

With respect to this clone: In the same sample, other DNA sequences code for this CDR3. The gene calls are TRBV18 and TRBJ2-3; weak D call: TRBD1 (5 bases). The CDR3 is 13 residues long. Germline CDR1 and CDR2: KGHSH and LQKENI. Trimming removed 3 bases from V and 5 bases from J, with 9 bases in between. In DNA, the CDR3 is TGTGCCAGCTCACCTCAGGGTGGAGATACGCAGTATTTT. This codes for CASSPQGGDTQYF.

The J gene is TRBJ2-7, the V gene TRBV6-1; possible D gene TRBD1, 6 bases. The V gene's germline CDR1 is MNHNS and CDR2 SASEGT. Trimming removed 5 bases at V and 6 bases at J, with 11 bases between. CDR3 length: 12 residues. The CDR3 is CASSLGGREQYF. In DNA, the CDR3 is TGTGCCAGCAGTCTAGGGGGACGCGAGCAGTACTTC.

This clone was detected only a few times. The same CDR3 also results from other DNA sequences found in this sample. The chain couples TRBV18 to TRBJ1-5; tentatively, D is TRBD1 (5 bases). Germline assignment: CDR1 KGHSH and CDR2 LQKENI. This CDR3 is 14 amino acids long. V dropped 6 bases and J dropped 4 bases, with 13 bases sitting between them. The CDR3 DNA sequence: TGTGCCAGCTCCCCCCGGGCAGGGAATCAGCCCCAGCATTTT. This codes for CASSPRAGNQPQHF.

The V and J genes are TRBV10-3 and TRBJ1-2; 7 bases fit TRBD1. The junction had 17 bases not matched to a gene; V was cut back by 6 bases and J by 7 bases. The CDR3 spans 16 residues. Per germline, CDR1 ENHRY and CDR2 SYGVKD. The CDR3 DNA is TGTGCCATCAGAAGGACAGGATTACGAGATGATGGTGGCTACACCTTC. It codes for CAIRRTGLRDDGGYTF.

The chain employs TRBV19 and TRBJ1-1; no definite D call. The CDR3 totals 12 residues. Germline V gives CDR1 LNHDA, CDR2 SQIVND (reference sequence). The V and J ends lost 7 bases and 5 bases respectively, with 11 bases between them. The CDR3 DNA sequence: TGTGCCAGTAATGATCGCAGAACTGAAGCTTTCTTT. Translated, it gives CASNDRRTEAFF.

This chain links TRBV29-1 with TRBJ1-2; D perhaps matches TRBD1 (5 bases). CDR1 is SQVTM and CDR2 is ANQGSEA in the germline V gene. V lost 2 bases and J 4 bases, leaving 8 bases between the germline ends. This CDR3 has 12 residues. DNA of the CDR3: TGCAGCGTTGAAAGGACACTCTATGGCTACACCTTC. Its protein product is CSVERTLYGYTF.

The chain employs TRBV4-1 and TRBJ2-7; possible D gene TRBD1, 6 bases. The germline gives CDR1 MGHRA, CDR2 YSYEKL. This CDR3 is 15 amino acids long. Trimming removed 0 bases from V and 0 bases from J, with 9 bases in between. In DNA, the CDR3 is TGCGCCAGCAGCCAAGATGGGGGCAGCTCCTACGAGCAGTACTTC. Translation gives CASSQDGGSSYEQYF.

This chain uses TRBV5-1 with TRBJ2-7, with 7 bases matching TRBD1. V shed 2 bases, J shed 1 base, and the junction held 9 bases outside the gene matches. Germline CDR1 reads SGHRS; CDR2 reads YFSETQ. The CDR3 has 16 residues. CDR3 in amino acids: CASSFVAGTASYEQYF. In DNA, the CDR3 is TGCGCCAGCAGCTTTGTGGCCGGGACAGCATCCTACGAGCAGTACTTC.

The V gene is TRBV27, the J gene TRBJ1-1; the D gene is possibly TRBD1 (5 bases). Germline assignment: CDR1 MNHEY and CDR2 SMNVEV (reference sequence). The CDR3 spans 15 residues. V shed 4 bases and J shed 7 bases, with 19 bases lying between them. The DNA for the CDR3 is TGTGCCAGCAGTTCAGACCGGGACGGGGGAGGTGAAGCTTTCTTT. This codes for CASSSDRDGGGEAFF.

This chain connects TRBV6-5 to TRBJ2-7; TRBD1 aligns across 11 bases. V was pared by 7 bases and J by 3 bases, with 5 bases of the junction left unmatched. Germline-derived CDR1 and CDR2 are MNHEY and SVGAGI. The CDR3 consists of 14 residues. The CDR3 DNA is TGTGCCAGCAAACCCGGGACAGGGGGCTACGAGCAGTACTTC. Translated: CASKPGTGGYEQYF.

Points on this clone: One end of the junction is discordant with germline, which a read error may explain. The chain combines TRBV27 with TRBJ2-7, with TRBD1 identical over 8 bases. Looked up from germline, CDR1 is MNHEY and CDR2 is SMNVEV (reference sequence). The CDR3 spans 14 residues. CDR3 bases: TGTGCCAGCAGTTCCCAGGACAGGGCCTACGGGCAGTACTTC. This encodes CASSSQDRAYGQYF.

The chain uses TRBV6-1 and TRBJ1-5, with a weak D call TRBD1 (5 bases). This CDR3 region has 15 residues. Trimming removed 6 bases at V and 0 bases at J, with 12 bases between. The germline V gene has CDR1 MNHNS and CDR2 SASEGT. The CDR3 is CASRTGGNSNQPQHF. The DNA for the CDR3 is TGTGCCAGCAGGACCGGGGGAAATAGCAATCAGCCCCAGCATTTT.

The chain employs TRBV7-9 and TRBJ1-1; 7 bases match TRBD1. Germline CDR1 is SEHNR and CDR2 is FQNEAQ (reference sequence). The V segment lost 4 bases and the J segment 1 base; nucleotides outside the gene matches: 12. This CDR3 spans 17 amino acids. CDR3: CASSWFVGNRGNTEAFF. The CDR3 DNA follows: TGTGCCAGCAGCTGGTTTGTCGGCAACAGGGGGAACACTGAAGCTTTCTTT.

This chain uses TRBV21-1 with TRBJ2-5; the table gives TRBD2 as D, unverified against the DNA. TRBV21-1 is recorded as a pseudogene. The CDR3 loop spans 13 amino acids. The CDR3 nucleotides read TGTGCCAGCAGCGAGAGGAGCCAAGAGACCCAGTACTTC. It encodes CASSERSQETQYF.

In this sample, this clone turned up once. The chain combines TRBV6-4 with TRBJ2-1, with TRBD2 matching 7 bases. The CDR3 spans 14 residues. V trimming: 3 bases; J trimming: 7 bases; junction bases outside the gene matches: 6. Germline CDR1 MRHNA, CDR2 SNTAGT. The CDR3 reads CASSEYGRKNEQFF. The CDR3 nucleotides are TGTGCCAGCAGTGAGTACGGGAGGAAGAATGAGCAGTTCTTC.

CDR3: CASIPHGQGYITEAFF. DNA for the CDR3: TGTGCCAGCATCCCACACGGCCAGGGCTATATCACTGAAGCTTTCTTT. This chain uses TRBV28 with TRBJ1-1; D is perhaps TRBD1 (5 bases). V dropped 7 bases and J dropped 4 bases, with 22 bases sitting between them. The CDR3 is 16 amino acids. Germline CDR1 reads MDHEN; CDR2 reads SYDVKM.